The clone carrying this TCR beta chain was seen at least ten times. This CDR3 region has 14 residues. Unmatched junction bases numbered 4, after V lost 1 base and J lost 5 bases. CDR1 SGHRS and CDR2 YFSETQ come from the germline V gene. These data come from a study of T-cell reconstitution after alpha-beta-depleted transplantation in children. Unique molecular identifiers featured in how the TCRbeta library was prepared. Each CDR3 protein is one row after TCRdb ran MiXCR on the PCR reads. The repertoire holds 550,000 to 800,000 distinct CDR3 sequences, with about an eighth as singletons. This chain joins TRBV5-1 and TRBJ2-3; 7 bases agree with TRBD2. The starting material was PBMCs, obtained before TCRalphabeta/CD19-depleted stem cell transplant. The source of this sequence is a girl aged 2 to 9 with congenital amegakaryocytic thrombocytopenia, due to receive a stem cell transplant. In nucleotides, the CDR3 is TGCGCCAGCAGCTTGTTGCTAGCGGAAGATACGCAGTATTTT. Its protein is CASSLLLAEDTQYF.